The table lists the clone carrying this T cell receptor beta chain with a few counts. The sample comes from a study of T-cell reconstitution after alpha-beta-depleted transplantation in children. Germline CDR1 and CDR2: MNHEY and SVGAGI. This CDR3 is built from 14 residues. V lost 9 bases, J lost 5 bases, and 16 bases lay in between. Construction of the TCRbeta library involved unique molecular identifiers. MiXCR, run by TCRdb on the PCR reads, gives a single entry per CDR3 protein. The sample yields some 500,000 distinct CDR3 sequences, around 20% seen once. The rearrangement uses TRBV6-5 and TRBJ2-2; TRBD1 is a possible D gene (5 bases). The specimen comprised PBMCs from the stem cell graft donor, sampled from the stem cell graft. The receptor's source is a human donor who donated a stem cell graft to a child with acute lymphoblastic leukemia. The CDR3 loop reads CASLSTEITGELFF. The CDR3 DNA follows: TGTGCCAGTCTTTCGACAGAGATTACCGGGGAGCTGTTTTTT.